The T cell receptor beta chain described here comes from a study of blood T cells in healthy people across ages. The overall study: Researchers report that template switching captured about one barcoded beta molecule per two T cells.

This CDR3 region has 14 residues. Trimming shortened V by 0 bases and J by 6 bases, and 11 bases separated the two germline ends. Looked up from germline, CDR1 is SGDLS and CDR2 is YYNGEE. Whole-study findings and limits: The fall in TCR beta diversity per million T cells was roughly linear with age.

With regard to this clonotype: What it recognizes is unknown.

Using a J-beta primer mix together with a sample-barcoded 5' primer, a second PCR was run for about 6 to 11 cycles. TCRdb itself ran the 5' RACE reads through MiXCR, one entry per CDR3 protein. The sample lists around 1,800,000 distinct CDR3 sequences, 30% to 40% occurring once. V gene TRBV9 combines with J gene TRBJ2-3; D not certain. The clonotype originates from a human donor in good health. Sequencing was carried out using blood. CDR3 sequence (DNA): TGTGCCAGCAGCGTAGGCCTGGTCGGGGATACGCAGTATTTT. This translates into CASSVGLVGDTQYF.